One sample yielded the 4 T cell receptor beta chains listed below, sequenced in a study of CD8 T cells in ankylosing spondylitis. TCRdb independently ran MiXCR on the 5' RACE reads; one entry per CDR3 protein. This sample has about 27,000 distinct CDR3 sequences, with 6.5% to 9.5% found just once. Sample: blood. These receptors all come from a male donor with ankylosing spondylitis or in good health (not recorded which).

The gene calls are TRBV29-1 and TRBJ2-2; 7 bases align to TRBD1. V lost 6 bases to trimming and J lost 6 bases; unmatched junction nucleotides: 7. CDR3 length: 13 residues. CDR1 is SQVTM, CDR2 ANQGSEA, per germline. This CDR3 reads CSVTGARAGELFF. Written as DNA, the CDR3 is TGCAGCGTAACAGGGGCGCGTGCCGGGGAGCTGTTTTTT.

This clonotype has a handful of counts. V gene TRBV20-1 combines with J gene TRBJ2-1, with 10 bases fitting TRBD2. V was pared by 1 base and J by 3 bases, with 0 bases of the junction left unmatched. The CDR3 loop spans 14 amino acids. Per germline, CDR1 DFQATT and CDR2 SNEGSKA (reference sequence). The DNA of the CDR3 is TGCAGTGCTAGAGGGACTAGCGGCTACAATGAGCAGTTCTTC. Protein product: CSARGTSGYNEQFF.

The gene calls are TRBV7-2 and TRBJ2-2; 7 bases line up with TRBD2. Germline V CDR1 and CDR2: SGHTA, FQGNSA. This CDR3 spans 15 amino acids. V dropped 5 bases and J dropped 4; count of bases not matched to a gene: 7. CDR3 coding DNA: TGTGCCAGCAGCCCACGGGACTACCTCACCGGGGAGCTGTTTTTT. Its translation: CASSPRDYLTGELFF.

The sample holds many counts of this clonotype. In nucleotides, the CDR3 is TGTGCCAGTGGGAGACGGTACTGGAACTACGAGCAGTACTTC. It encodes CASGRRYWNYEQYF. This chain links TRBV28 with TRBJ2-7; the D gene is possibly TRBD2 (5 bases). CDR1 is MDHEN, CDR2 SYDVKM, per germline. V lost 9 bases and J 3 bases, leaving 18 bases between the germline ends. This CDR3 region has 14 residues.